One and the same sample provided the 2 T cell receptor beta chains below, sequenced in a study of T cell repertoires in cytomegalovirus infection (dated by TCRdb to about 2019). Instrument used: Illumina HiSeq 1500. TCRdb cleaned the public reads at Q25 with fastp, built clones with MiXCR and kept in-frame beta chains. Entries that share a CDR3 protein sequence are merged under the most common genes and DNA. For this sample the table gives approximately 990,000 distinct CDR3 sequences, of which roughly 31% were detected only once. Jointly, the top ten make up around an eighth of the sample. These receptors' targets are unknown. The sample's treatment or condition label, decoded: in vitro stimulation with specific CMV peptide epitopes to enrich CMV-specific T cells. Material: cultured CD8+ T cells from PBMCs, obtained from culture after CMV antigen stimulation. All receptors derive from a human donor in good health (CMV status not recorded). Some clones in this sample may be carry-over from other donors' samples.

The chain carries TRBV5-4 and TRBJ2-5, with 8 nucleotides matching TRBD2. The CDR3 is 18 residues long. The V gene's germline CDR1 is SGHNT and CDR2 YYREEE (reference sequence). With V trimmed by 4 bases and J by 2 bases, 16 bases remained unmatched. The CDR3 here is CASSPRPTQRGPQETQYF. The CDR3 DNA reads TGTGCCAGCAGCCCACGGCCAACTCAGCGGGGGCCTCAAGAGACCCAGTACTTC.

This clonotype was found many times. V gene TRBV7-6 combines with J gene TRBJ2-1; D unclear. The CDR3 sequence is 12 residues long. V lost 2 bases to trimming and J lost 15 bases, with 14 bases between them. Per the germline V gene, CDR1 is SGHVS and CDR2 is FNYEAQ. The CDR3 loop is CASSLLGQAGFF. CDR3 coding DNA: TGTGCCAGCAGCTTACTGGGCCAAGCAGGGTTCTTC.